This TCR beta chain is from a study of blood T cell repertoires in COVID-19. Study background: Acute-phase and convalescent COVID-19 samples originated in the United States, Italy and Spain. In each case, the material was cDNA or gDNA derived from T cells, B-cell-depleted T cells, or PBMCs.

In the source study's methods: By means of reference gene primer amplification, nucleated cell counts were estimated. Here immunoSEQ multiplex PCR was the method, and the copy in TCRdb shows in-frame clones only, minus some. V and J calls and clone size are given by that table; D and trimming were obtained from the DNA. The sample consists of 200,000 or so clones, about 88% of them appearing once. This CDR3 is built from 15 residues. Germline lookup yields CDR1 SNHLY and CDR2 FYNNEI. V lost 6 bases and J lost 1; bases outside the gene matches: 5. Note on this clone: This CDR3 is also generated by other DNA sequences in the sample.

This chain uses TRBV2 with TRBJ2-3; 9 bases agree with TRBD1. The sample was peripheral blood. The sequence came from a man in his 70s with acute or convalescent COVID-19. The CDR3 region is CASSGRTGGTDTQYF. CDR3 bases: TGTGCCAGCAGCGGACGGACAGGGGGCACAGATACGCAGTATTTT.